This TCR beta chain was captured in a study of T cells in Graves' hyperthyroidism and ophthalmopathy. The study's findings and limits: A 13 V-J model separated ophthalmopathy from stable hyperthyroidism.

RNA transcripts yielded amplified TCR beta CDR3 regions. The HTBI primer set served for first-round RT-PCR of the TCR CDR3. TCRdb reprocessed the multiplex PCR reads via MiXCR and lists one record per CDR3 protein. Here the sample spans 450,000 to 650,000 distinct CDR3 sequences, about 15% being singletons. Patients with uncontrolled infections, other autoimmune diseases, pregnancy or lactation were excluded. The trim removed 4 bases at V and 6 bases at J, leaving 4 bases unmatched. From germline, CDR1 is SGHDT and CDR2 YYEEEE. The CDR3 runs to 14 residues. As for this clonotype: Its antigen remains unknown.

This TCR came from a woman aged 18-29 years with Graves' ophthalmopathy. Sequenced sample: blood. The chain carries TRBV5-6 and TRBJ2-2; 9 bases line up with TRBD1. This chain's CDR3 is CASSMGQGAGELFF. Written as DNA, the CDR3 is TGTGCCAGCAGCATGGGACAGGGAGCCGGGGAGCTGTTTTTT.